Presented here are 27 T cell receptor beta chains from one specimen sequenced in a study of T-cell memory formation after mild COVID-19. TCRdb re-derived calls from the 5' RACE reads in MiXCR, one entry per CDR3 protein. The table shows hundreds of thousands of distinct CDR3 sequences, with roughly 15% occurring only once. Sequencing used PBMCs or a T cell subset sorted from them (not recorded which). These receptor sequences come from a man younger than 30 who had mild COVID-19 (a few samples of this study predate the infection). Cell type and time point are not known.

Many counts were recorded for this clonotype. The DNA of the CDR3 is TGTGCCAGCAGCTTAGTATCGGACATGAATCAGCCCCAGCATTTT. Amino acids: CASSLVSDMNQPQHF. J is TRBJ1-5 and V is TRBV7-2, with D perhaps TRBD1 (5 bases). Per the germline V gene, CDR1 is SGHTA and CDR2 is FQGNSA. The V and J ends lost 1 base and 4 bases respectively, with 11 bases between them. The length of the CDR3 is 15 residues.

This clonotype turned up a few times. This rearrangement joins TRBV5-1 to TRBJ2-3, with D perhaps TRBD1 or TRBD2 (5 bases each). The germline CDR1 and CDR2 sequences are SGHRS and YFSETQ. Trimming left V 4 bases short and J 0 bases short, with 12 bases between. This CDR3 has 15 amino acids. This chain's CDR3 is CASSPGASSTDTQYF. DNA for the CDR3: TGCGCCAGCAGCCCCGGGGCCTCGAGCACAGATACGCAGTATTTT.

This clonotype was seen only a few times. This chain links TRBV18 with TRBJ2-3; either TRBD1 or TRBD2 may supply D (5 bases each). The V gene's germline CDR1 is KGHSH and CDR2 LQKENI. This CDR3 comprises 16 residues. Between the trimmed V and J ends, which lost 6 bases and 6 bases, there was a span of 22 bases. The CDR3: CASSLRGPPVADTQYF. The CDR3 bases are TGTGCCAGCTCGCTTCGGGGACCCCCCGTTGCGGATACGCAGTATTTT. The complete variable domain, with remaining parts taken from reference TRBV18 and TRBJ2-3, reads NAGVMQNPRHLVRRRGQEARLRCSPMKGHSHVYWYRQLPEEGLKFMVYLQKENIIDESGMPKERFSAEFPKEGPSILRIQQVVRGDSAAYFCASSLRGPPVADTQYFGPGTRLTVL.

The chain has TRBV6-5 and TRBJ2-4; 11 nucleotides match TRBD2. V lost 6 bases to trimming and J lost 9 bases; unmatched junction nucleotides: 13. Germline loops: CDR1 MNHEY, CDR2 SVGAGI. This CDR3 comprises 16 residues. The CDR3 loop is CASSRTSGGILGIQYF. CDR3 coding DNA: TGTGCCAGCAGCCGTACTAGCGGGGGAATACTTGGCATTCAGTACTTC.

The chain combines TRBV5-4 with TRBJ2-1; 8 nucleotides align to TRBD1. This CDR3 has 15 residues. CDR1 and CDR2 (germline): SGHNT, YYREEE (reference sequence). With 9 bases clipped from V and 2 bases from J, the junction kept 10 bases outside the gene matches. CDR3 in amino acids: CATRTGQPTYNEQFF. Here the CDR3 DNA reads TGTGCCACGAGGACAGGGCAGCCTACCTACAATGAGCAGTTCTTC.

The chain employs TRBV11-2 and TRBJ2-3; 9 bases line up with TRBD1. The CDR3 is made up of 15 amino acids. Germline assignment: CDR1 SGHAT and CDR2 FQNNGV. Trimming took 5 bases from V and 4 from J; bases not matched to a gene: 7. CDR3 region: CASSLGQGFSDTQYF. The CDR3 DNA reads TGTGCCAGCAGCCTGGGACAGGGTTTTTCAGATACGCAGTATTTT. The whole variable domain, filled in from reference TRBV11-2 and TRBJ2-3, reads EAGVAQSPRYKIIEKRQSVAFWCNPISGHATLYWYQQILGQGPKLLIQFQNNGVVDDSQLPKDRFSAERLKGVDSTLKIQPAKLEDSAVYLCASSLGQGFSDTQYFGPGTRLTVL.

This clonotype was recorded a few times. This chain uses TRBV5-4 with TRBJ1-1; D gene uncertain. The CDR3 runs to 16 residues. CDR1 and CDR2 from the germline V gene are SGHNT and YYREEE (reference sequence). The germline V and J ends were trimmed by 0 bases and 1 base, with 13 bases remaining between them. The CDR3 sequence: CASSLGERARNTEAFF. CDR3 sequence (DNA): TGTGCCAGCAGCTTGGGAGAAAGGGCGAGGAACACTGAAGCTTTCTTT.

CDR3 region: CSVAGVGTDTQYF. CDR3 bases: TGCAGCGTTGCCGGGGTTGGCACAGATACGCAGTATTTT. The genes are TRBV29-1 and TRBJ2-3; TRBD2 might be the D (5 bases). Germline lookup yields CDR1 SQVTM and CDR2 ANQGSEA. CDR3 length equals 13 residues. V was shortened by 4 bases and J by 1 base, with 9 bases between the two germline ends.

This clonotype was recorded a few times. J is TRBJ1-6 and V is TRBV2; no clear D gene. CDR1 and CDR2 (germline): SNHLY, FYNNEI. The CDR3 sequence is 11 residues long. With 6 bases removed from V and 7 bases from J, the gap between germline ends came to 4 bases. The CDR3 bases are TGTGCCAGCAGGGCAAATTCACCCCTCCACTTT. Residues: CASRANSPLHF.

The DNA of the CDR3 is TGTGCCAGCAGCTCCGGAGGGGTCGGCGGGGGCAATCAGCCCCAGCATTTT. It yields the protein CASSSGGVGGGNQPQHF. This chain connects TRBV7-2 to TRBJ1-5, with D perhaps TRBD1 (5 bases). Germline V gives CDR1 SGHTA, CDR2 FQGNSA. The V end lost 4 bases, the J end lost 2 bases, and 18 bases lay between the germline ends. This CDR3 is built from 17 residues.

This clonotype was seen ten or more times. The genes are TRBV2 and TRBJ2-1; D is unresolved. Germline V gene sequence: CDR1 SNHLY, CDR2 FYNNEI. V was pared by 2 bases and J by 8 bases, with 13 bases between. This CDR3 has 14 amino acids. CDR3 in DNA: TGTGCCAGCAGTGAACAGACCACTAATTATGAGCAGTTCTTC. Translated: CASSEQTTNYEQFF.

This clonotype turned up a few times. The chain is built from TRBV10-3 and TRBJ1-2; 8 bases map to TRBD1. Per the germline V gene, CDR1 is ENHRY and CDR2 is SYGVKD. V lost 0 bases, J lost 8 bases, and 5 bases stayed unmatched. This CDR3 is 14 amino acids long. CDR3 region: CAISESITGGGYTF. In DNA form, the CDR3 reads TGTGCCATCAGTGAGTCGATAACAGGGGGAGGCTACACCTTC.

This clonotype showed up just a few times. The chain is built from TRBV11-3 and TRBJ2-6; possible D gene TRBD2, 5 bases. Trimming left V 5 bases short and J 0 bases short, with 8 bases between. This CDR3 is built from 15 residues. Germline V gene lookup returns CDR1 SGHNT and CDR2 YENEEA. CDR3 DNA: TGTGCCAGCAGCAAGACTACCTCTGGGGCCAACGTCCTGACTTTC. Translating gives CASSKTTSGANVLTF. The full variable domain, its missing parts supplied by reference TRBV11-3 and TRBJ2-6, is EAGVVQSPRYKIIEKKQPVAFWCNPISGHNTLYWYLQNLGQGPELLIRYENEEAVDDSQLPKDRFSAERLKGVDSTLKIQPAELGDSAVYLCASSKTTSGANVLTFGAGSRLTVL.

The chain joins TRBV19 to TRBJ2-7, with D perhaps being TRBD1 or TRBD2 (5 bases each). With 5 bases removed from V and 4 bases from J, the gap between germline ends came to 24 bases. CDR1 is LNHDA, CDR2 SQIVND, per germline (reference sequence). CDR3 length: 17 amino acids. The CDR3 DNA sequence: TGTGCCAGTAGTGGTGCGCCGCCGACGGGGACCCTATACGAGCAGTACTTC. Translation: CASSGAPPTGTLYEQYF.

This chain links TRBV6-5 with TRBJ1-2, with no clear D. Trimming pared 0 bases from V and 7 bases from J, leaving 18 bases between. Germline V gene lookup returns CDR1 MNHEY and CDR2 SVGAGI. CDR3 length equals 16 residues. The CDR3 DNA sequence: TGTGCCAGCAGTTACTCGTCCGGGAGCCCGAACGGTGGCTACACCTTC. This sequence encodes CASSYSSGSPNGGYTF.

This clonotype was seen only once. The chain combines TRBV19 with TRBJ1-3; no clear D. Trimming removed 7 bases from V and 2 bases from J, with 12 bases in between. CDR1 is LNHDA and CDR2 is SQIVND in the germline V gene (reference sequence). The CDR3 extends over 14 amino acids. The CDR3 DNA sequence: TGTGCCAGTAAAGGAGGCAGCCCTGGAAACACCATATATTTT. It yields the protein CASKGGSPGNTIYF.

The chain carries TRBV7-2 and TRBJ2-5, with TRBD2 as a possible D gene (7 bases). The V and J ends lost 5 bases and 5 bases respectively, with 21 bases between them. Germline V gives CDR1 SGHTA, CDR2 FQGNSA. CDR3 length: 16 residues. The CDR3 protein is CASSHRLAGAQETQYF. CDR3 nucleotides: TGTGCCAGCAGCCACCGGTTGGCGGGGGCACAGGAGACCCAGTACTTC.

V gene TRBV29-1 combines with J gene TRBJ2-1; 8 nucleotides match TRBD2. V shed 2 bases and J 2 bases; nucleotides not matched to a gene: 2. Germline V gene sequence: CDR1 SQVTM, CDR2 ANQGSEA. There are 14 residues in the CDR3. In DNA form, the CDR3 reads TGCAGCGTTGAATTAGCGGGACCCTACAATGAGCAGTTCTTC. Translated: CSVELAGPYNEQFF.

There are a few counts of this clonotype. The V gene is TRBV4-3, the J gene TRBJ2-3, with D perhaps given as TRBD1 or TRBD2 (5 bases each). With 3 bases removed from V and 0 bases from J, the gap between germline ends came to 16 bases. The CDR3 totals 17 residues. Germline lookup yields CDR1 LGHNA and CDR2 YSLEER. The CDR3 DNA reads TGCGCCAGCAGCCACGAGGGGCAGAGCCTGAGCACAGATACGCAGTATTTT. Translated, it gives CASSHEGQSLSTDTQYF.

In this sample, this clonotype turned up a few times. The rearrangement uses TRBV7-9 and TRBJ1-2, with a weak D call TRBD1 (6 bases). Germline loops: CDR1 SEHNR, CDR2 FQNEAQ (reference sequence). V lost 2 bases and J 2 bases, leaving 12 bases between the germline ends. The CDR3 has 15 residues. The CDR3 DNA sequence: TGTGCCAGCAGCTTAATGGAGGGGGAGAACTATGGCTACACCTTC. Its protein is CASSLMEGENYGYTF.

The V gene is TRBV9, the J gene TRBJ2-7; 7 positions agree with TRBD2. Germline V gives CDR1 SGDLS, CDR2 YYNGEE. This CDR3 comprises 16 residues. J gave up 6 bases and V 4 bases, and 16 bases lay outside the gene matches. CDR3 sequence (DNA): TGTGCCAGCAGCCCTAAAGACGGGTACGCTAGCGGCGAGCAGTACTTC. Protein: CASSPKDGYASGEQYF.

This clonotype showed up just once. The CDR3 reads CASSLRDIATNEKLFF. The CDR3 DNA reads TGCGCCAGCAGCTTAAGGGACATTGCAACTAATGAAAAACTGTTTTTT. The chain combines TRBV5-1 with TRBJ1-4; possibly TRBD1 for D (6 bases). Germline V lookup: CDR1 SGHRS, CDR2 YFSETQ. The CDR3 contains 16 residues. The ends were cut back, 2 bases at V and 0 bases at J, with 11 bases in the middle.

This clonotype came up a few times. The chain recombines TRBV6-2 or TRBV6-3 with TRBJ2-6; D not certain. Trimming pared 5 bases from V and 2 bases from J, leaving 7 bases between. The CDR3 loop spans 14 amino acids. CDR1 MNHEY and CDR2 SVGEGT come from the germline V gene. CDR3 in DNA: TGTGCCAGCAGTAACCAAGCTGGGGCCAACGTCCTGACTTTC. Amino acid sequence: CASSNQAGANVLTF.

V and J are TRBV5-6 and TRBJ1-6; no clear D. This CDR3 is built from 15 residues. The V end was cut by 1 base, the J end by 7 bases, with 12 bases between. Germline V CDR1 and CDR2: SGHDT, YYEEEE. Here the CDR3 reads CASSLNPSFNSPLHF. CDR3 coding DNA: TGTGCCAGCAGCTTGAATCCGAGTTTCAATTCACCCCTCCACTTT.

CDR3 residues: CASSAGQGAYNEQFF. CDR3 coding DNA: TGTGCCAGTAGTGCCGGGCAGGGGGCTTACAATGAGCAGTTCTTC. The chain uses TRBV19 and TRBJ2-1; 8 positions match TRBD1. CDR3 size: 15 residues. V lost 5 bases and J lost 4; bases outside the gene matches: 7. Looked up from germline, CDR1 is LNHDA and CDR2 is SQIVND (reference sequence).

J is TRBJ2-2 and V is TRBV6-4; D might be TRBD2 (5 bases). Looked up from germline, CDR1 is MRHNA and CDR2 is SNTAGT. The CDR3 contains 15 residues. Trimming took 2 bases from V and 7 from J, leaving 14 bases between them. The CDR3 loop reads CASSDLPGVGGELFF. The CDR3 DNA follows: TGTGCCAGCAGTGACCTTCCCGGGGTTGGCGGGGAGCTGTTTTTT.

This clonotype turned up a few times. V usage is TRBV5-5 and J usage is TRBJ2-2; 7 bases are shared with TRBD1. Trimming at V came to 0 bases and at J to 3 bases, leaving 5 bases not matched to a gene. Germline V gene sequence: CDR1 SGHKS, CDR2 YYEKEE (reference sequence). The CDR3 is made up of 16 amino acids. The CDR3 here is CASSLAEGADTGELFF. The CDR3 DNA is TGTGCCAGCAGCTTGGCCGAGGGGGCGGACACCGGGGAGCTGTTTTTT.